The next 20 T cell receptor beta chains were all read from a single sample in a study of T cell responses to AZD1222 COVID-19 vaccine. The protocol was immunoSEQ multiplex PCR, while the TCRdb copy is restricted to in-frame clones and leaves out a portion. The sample lists some 120,000 clones, 70% to 90% seen once, with about 10% in the top ten. The sequences come from peripheral blood, collected on day 0 of AZD1222 vaccination. These receptors all stem from an adult in good health.

This clone was observed a few times. The chain uses TRBV30 and TRBJ1-6, with TRBD1 matching 8 bases. Per the germline V gene, CDR1 is GTSNPN and CDR2 is SVGIG (reference sequence). V was clipped by 3 bases and J by 8 bases; unmatched bases: 9. The CDR3 has 15 amino acids. The CDR3 bases are TGTGCCTGGAGAGCCCTCGACAGGGGCCATTCACCCCTCCACTTT. Amino acid sequence: CAWRALDRGHSPLHF.

The table lists this clone with a few counts. The V call is TRBV19, the J call TRBJ2-3; D is unresolved. Looked up from germline, CDR1 is LNHDA and CDR2 is SQIVND (reference sequence). This CDR3 is built from 13 residues. Trimming pared 6 bases from V and 1 base from J, leaving 8 bases between. CDR3 sequence: CASRTLGTDTQYF. The CDR3 DNA is TGTGCCAGTAGGACTCTCGGCACAGATACGCAGTATTTT.

The chain carries TRBV28 and TRBJ2-2; 8 nucleotides agree with TRBD2. Germline CDR1 is MDHEN and CDR2 is SYDVKM. CDR3 length: 15 residues. V shed 4 bases and J 6 bases; nucleotides not matched to a gene: 7. The DNA of the CDR3 is TGTGCCAGCAGTTCGGGCGGGAGGATTGCCGGGGAGCTGTTTTTT. Protein sequence: CASSSGGRIAGELFF.

This clone has only a few counts. The chain recombines TRBV9 with TRBJ2-2; 9 nucleotides align to TRBD2. CDR1 is SGDLS and CDR2 is YYNGEE in the germline V gene. Germline trimming cut 3 bases from V and 4 bases from J; bases unmatched to any gene: 7. This CDR3 comprises 16 residues. CDR3 DNA sequence: TGTGCCAGCAGCGCCTTAGCGGGAGTTAGCACCGGGGAGCTGTTTTTT. The encoded protein is CASSALAGVSTGELFF.

V is TRBV19 and J is TRBJ1-1, with no clear D. The CDR3 length is 14 residues. V dropped 7 bases and J dropped 5 bases, with 17 bases sitting between them. Germline CDR1 is LNHDA and CDR2 is SQIVND (reference sequence). CDR3 in DNA: TGTGCCAGTACCCCGCTAACACCGAAGACTGAAGCTTTCTTT. Translation gives CASTPLTPKTEAFF.

The chain joins TRBV12-3 or TRBV12-4 to TRBJ2-5, with D hard to call. The CDR3 loop spans 11 amino acids. The V end was cut by 7 bases, the J end by 5 bases, with 8 bases between. The DNA of the CDR3 is TGTGCCAGCACCCCTTTTGAGACCCAGTACTTC. Translation: CASTPFETQYF.

About this clone: The identical CDR3 is also encoded by other nucleotide sequences in the sample. V gene TRBV5-4 combines with J gene TRBJ2-3, with D hard to call. The CDR3 is 13 amino acids. CDR1 is SGHNT, CDR2 YYREEE, per germline (reference sequence). With 4 bases removed from V and 2 bases from J, the gap between germline ends came to 8 bases. The CDR3 coding sequence is TGTGCCAGCAGCAGAGATTCCACAGATACGCAGTATTTT. It translates to CASSRDSTDTQYF.

V usage is TRBV18 and J usage is TRBJ1-1; 9 nucleotides line up with TRBD1. The CDR3 length is 16 residues. CDR1 is KGHSH, CDR2 LQKENI, per germline. V dropped 4 bases and J dropped 4; count of bases not matched to a gene: 10. The CDR3 loop is CASSLANRGLFTEAFF. The CDR3 coding sequence is TGTGCCAGCTCACTTGCCAACAGGGGGCTTTTCACTGAAGCTTTCTTT.

The rearrangement uses TRBV19 and TRBJ2-7; 8 positions match TRBD2. This CDR3 comprises 16 residues. The germline gives CDR1 LNHDA, CDR2 SQIVND (reference sequence). The V segment lost 2 bases and the J segment 6 bases; nucleotides outside the gene matches: 12. The CDR3 protein is CASSITQGLAIGEQYF. DNA for the CDR3: TGTGCCAGTAGTATAACCCAAGGACTAGCAATAGGCGAGCAGTACTTC.

The chain carries TRBV12-5 and TRBJ1-5; D is unresolved. Trimming left V 3 bases short and J 0 bases short, with 6 bases between. CDR1 LGHNT and CDR2 FRNRAP come from the germline V gene. CDR3 length: 14 residues. This CDR3 is CASGLSGSNQPQHF. CDR3 DNA: TGTGCTAGTGGTTTAAGTGGTAGCAATCAGCCCCAGCATTTT.

The gene calls are TRBV30 and TRBJ2-3, with D uncertain. V lost 0 bases and J lost 4, with 8 bases in between. The V gene's germline CDR1 is GTSNPN and CDR2 SVGIG (reference sequence). The CDR3 has 13 residues. The chain's CDR3 is CAWSVLASDTQYF. CDR3 bases: TGTGCCTGGAGTGTACTTGCGTCAGATACGCAGTATTTT.

The V call is TRBV5-6, the J call TRBJ1-4, with 8 bases fitting TRBD1. V shed 3 bases, J shed 2 bases, and the junction held 3 bases outside the gene matches. Looked up from germline, CDR1 is SGHDT and CDR2 is YYEEEE. This CDR3 spans 15 amino acids. The CDR3 loop is CASSSNRGTNEKLFF. The CDR3 DNA reads TGTGCCAGCAGCTCTAACAGGGGGACTAATGAAAAACTGTTTTTT.

This clone was seen more than once but under ten times. The rearrangement links TRBV27 to TRBJ2-7, with D perhaps TRBD2 (7 bases). This CDR3 is built from 13 residues. Trimming removed 9 bases at V and 4 bases at J, with 16 bases between. CDR1 is MNHEY and CDR2 is SMNVEV in the germline V gene (reference sequence). Here the CDR3 reads CASSGASGYEQYF. DNA of the CDR3: TGTGCCAGTTCGGGGGCTAGCGGATACGAGCAGTACTTC.

Details on this clone: At the DNA level, this CDR3 is encoded by other sequences in the same sample as well. This CDR3 reads CASSLRGGYTF. The CDR3, as DNA: TGTGCCAGCAGTTTACGTGGTGGCTACACCTTC. This chain links TRBV12-3 or TRBV12-4 with TRBJ1-2; D gene ambiguous. Between the trimmed V and J ends, which lost 2 bases and 7 bases, there was a span of 5 bases. This CDR3 region has 11 residues.

This clone has only one observation. This rearrangement joins TRBV27 to TRBJ2-6; the match to TRBD2 covers 10 bases. Germline CDR1 MNHEY, CDR2 SMNVEV (reference sequence). The length of the CDR3 is 17 residues. The junction had 6 bases not matched to a gene; V was cut back by 7 bases and J by 0 bases. CDR3 in amino acids: CASTLAGGNSGANVLTF. The CDR3 DNA sequence: TGTGCCAGCACCTTAGCGGGGGGAAACTCTGGGGCCAACGTCCTGACTTTC.

This chain connects TRBV28 to TRBJ1-2; D may be TRBD1 (5 bases). Germline V gene sequence: CDR1 MDHEN, CDR2 SYDVKM. V dropped 1 base and J dropped 4 bases, with 13 bases sitting between them. The CDR3 is made up of 15 amino acids. The CDR3 spells CASSLLADSSYGYTF. For the CDR3, the DNA is TGTGCCAGCAGTTTATTGGCCGACAGCAGCTATGGCTACACCTTC.

V gene TRBV11-2 combines with J gene TRBJ2-1, with 9 bases identical to TRBD1. Germline CDR1 is SGHAT and CDR2 is FQNNGV. CDR3 length: 18 amino acids. V lost 1 base, J lost 8 bases, and 15 bases stayed unmatched. The CDR3 nucleotides read TGTGCCAGCAGCTTAGTGGCATTTCTGGGACAGGGTATGTATGAGCAGTTCTTC. It yields the protein CASSLVAFLGQGMYEQFF. The full variable domain, in which reference TRBV11-2 and TRBJ2-1 provide the parts outside the CDR3, is EAGVAQSPRYKIIEKRQSVAFWCNPISGHATLYWYQQILGQGPKLLIQFQNNGVVDDSQLPKDRFSAERLKGVDSTLKIQPAKLEDSAVYLCASSLVAFLGQGMYEQFFGPGTRLTVL.

The chain joins TRBV9 to TRBJ2-7, with 13 bases identical to TRBD2. Germline V CDR1 and CDR2: SGDLS, YYNGEE. The CDR3 contains 15 residues. V was pared by 4 bases and J by 5 bases, with 6 bases of the junction left unmatched. Here the CDR3 reads CASSPTSGRSHEQYF. The CDR3 nucleotides read TGTGCCAGCAGCCCGACTAGCGGGAGGTCCCACGAGCAGTACTTC.

V gene TRBV6-1 combines with J gene TRBJ2-7; the match to TRBD2 covers 10 bases. V was clipped by 2 bases and J by 2 bases; unmatched bases: 3. CDR1 is MNHNS and CDR2 is SASEGT in the germline V gene. The CDR3 loop spans 15 amino acids. CDR3 coding DNA: TGTGCCAGCAGTGAAATAGCGGGAGGACCCTACGAGCAGTACTTC. Its protein product is CASSEIAGGPYEQYF.

The chain uses TRBV19 and TRBJ1-6; D is unclear. Germline lookup yields CDR1 LNHDA and CDR2 SQIVND (reference sequence). This CDR3 has 14 amino acids. Trimming removed 3 bases at V and 4 bases at J, with 7 bases between. The CDR3 sequence is CASSIREYNSPLHF. For the CDR3, the DNA is TGTGCCAGTAGTATCCGGGAGTATAATTCACCCCTCCACTTT.